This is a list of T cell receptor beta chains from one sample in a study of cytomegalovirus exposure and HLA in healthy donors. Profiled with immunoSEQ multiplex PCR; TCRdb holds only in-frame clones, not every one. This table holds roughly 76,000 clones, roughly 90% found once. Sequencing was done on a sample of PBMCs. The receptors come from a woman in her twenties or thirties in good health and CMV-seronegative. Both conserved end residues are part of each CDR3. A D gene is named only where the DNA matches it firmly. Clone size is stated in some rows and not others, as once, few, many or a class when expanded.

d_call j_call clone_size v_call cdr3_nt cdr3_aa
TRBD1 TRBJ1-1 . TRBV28 TGTGCCAGCAGGGAACAGGGGCGGGATCGCACTGAAGCTTTCTTT CASREQGRDRTEAFF
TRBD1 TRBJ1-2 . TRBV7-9 TGTGCCAGCAGCTTAGGAGGGGGCGCAGGCGGCTACACCTTC CASSLGGGAGGYTF
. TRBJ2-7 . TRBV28 TGTGCCAGCAGTACCACGACAGGTTCCAAACCCTACGAGCAGTACTTC CASSTTTGSKPYEQYF
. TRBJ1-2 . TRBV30 TGTGCCTGGAGTCAAGGGAGATTCTATGGCTACACCTTC CAWSQGRFYGYTF
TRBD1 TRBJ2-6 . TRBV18 TGTGCCAGCTCAATAGGACAGGGGGCATCCTCTGGGGCCAACGTCCTGACTTTC CASSIGQGASSGANVLTF
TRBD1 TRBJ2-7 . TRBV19 TGTGCCTGCCGACAGGGGAACGAGCAGTACTTC CACRQGNEQYF
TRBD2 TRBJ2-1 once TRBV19 TGTGCCAGTAGTATACGCGGGAGGGCCGGGAATGAGCAGTTCTTC CASSIRGRAGNEQFF
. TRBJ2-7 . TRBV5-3 TGTGCCAGAAGCTTGATCAGGAGGAAGGAGCAGTACTTC CARSLIRRKEQYF
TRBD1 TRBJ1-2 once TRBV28 TGTGCCACAAGGGACAGTCTCTGGGACACCTTC CATRDSLWDTF
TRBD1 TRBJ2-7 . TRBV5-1 TGCGCCAGCAGCTTGGCTACCGGGACAGGGTTGTTCAACGAGCAGTACTTC CASSLATGTGLFNEQYF
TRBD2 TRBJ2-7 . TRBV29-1 TGCAGCGTTGAGGGGGAGGGCTACGAGCAGTACTTC CSVEGEGYEQYF
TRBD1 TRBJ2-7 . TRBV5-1 TGCGCCAGCAGCTTGGGGGGGACAGGACGTTACGAGCAGTACTTC CASSLGGTGRYEQYF
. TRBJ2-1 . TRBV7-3 TGTGCCAGCAGCTTAATAGCGGTGAGCTCCTACAATGAGCAGTTCTTC CASSLIAVSSYNEQFF
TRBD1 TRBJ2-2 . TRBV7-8 TGTGCCAGCGGGACAGTTGGCGGGGAGCTGTTTTTT CASGTVGGELFF
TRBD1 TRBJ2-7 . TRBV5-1 TGCGCCAGCAGCAGAGGGACAGGGATTTTGGGCTCTACGGAGCAGTACTTC CASSRGTGILGSTEQYF
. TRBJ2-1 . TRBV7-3 TGTGCCAGCAGCTTAGGGCTAGCGCCATACAATGAGCAGTTCTTC CASSLGLAPYNEQFF
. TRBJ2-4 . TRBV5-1 TGCGCCAGCAGCGGCGGTGACGCAGGACTAGCCAAAAACATTCAGTACTTC CASSGGDAGLAKNIQYF
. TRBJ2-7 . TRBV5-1 TGCGCCAGCAGCTTGGGAGGGGCGCGGGGTTCCTACGAGCAGTACTTC CASSLGGARGSYEQYF
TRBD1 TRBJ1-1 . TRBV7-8 TGTGCCAGCAGCCCTATACCGGGACAGGGGAACACTGAAGCTTTCTTT CASSPIPGQGNTEAFF
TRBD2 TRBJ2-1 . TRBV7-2 TGTGCCAGCAGGAGGACTAGCGGGAGGGCCAATGAGCAGTTCTTC CASRRTSGRANEQFF
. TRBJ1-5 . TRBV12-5 TGTGCTAGTGGTTTGGTTGGGAGGGTGCATCAGCCCCAGCATTTT CASGLVGRVHQPQHF
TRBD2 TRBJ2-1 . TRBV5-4 TGTGCCAGCAGCTGGTCTGCGTCTAGCGGGAGGCGGAGCTCCTACAATGAGCAGTTCTTC CASSWSASSGRRSSYNEQFF
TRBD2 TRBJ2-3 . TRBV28 TGTGCCAGCAGTCCACGGGCGGGAGGAGTTTCAGATACGCAGTATTTT CASSPRAGGVSDTQYF
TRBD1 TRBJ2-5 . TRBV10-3 TGTGCCATCAGTGACGAGGGACAGGGGTTCCAAGAGACCCAGTACTTC CAISDEGQGFQETQYF
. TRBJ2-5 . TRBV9 TGTGCCAGCAGCGTAGGGCAGGGGGGAGAGACCCAGTACTTC CASSVGQGGETQYF
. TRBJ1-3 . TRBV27 TGTGCCAGCAGCCCTATATTTGCAGGAAACACCATATATTTT CASSPIFAGNTIYF
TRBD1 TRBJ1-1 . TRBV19 TGTGCCAGTAGTAAGACAGGGGGAGAGAACACTGAAGCTTTCTTT CASSKTGGENTEAFF
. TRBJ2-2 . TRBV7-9 TGTGCCAGCAGCTTAGATATAACCAGGGGAAGCATGAACACCGGGGAGCTGTTTTTT CASSLDITRGSMNTGELFF
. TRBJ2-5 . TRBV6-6 TGTGCCACCGAAACCAATGGACCGGGGGAGACCCAGTACTTC CATETNGPGETQYF
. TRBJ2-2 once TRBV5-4 TGTGCCAGCAGCTTGGCCAGGGGGGAAACCGGGGAGCTGTTTTTT CASSLARGETGELFF
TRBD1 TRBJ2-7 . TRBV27 TGTGCCAGCAGTTTTGGACAGGCAAGCTACGAGCAGTACTTC CASSFGQASYEQYF
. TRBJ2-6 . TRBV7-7 TGTGCTAGCAGCCCGTTAGGGGCAGGGGCCAACGTCCTGACTTTC CASSPLGAGANVLTF
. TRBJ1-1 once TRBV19 TGTGCCAGTAGTGCCGACCGAGGGAGGAACACTGAAGCTTTCTTT CASSADRGRNTEAFF
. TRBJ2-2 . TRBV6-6 TGTGCCAGCTCCCGGGAGAAAAGCGGGGAGCTGTTTTTT CASSREKSGELFF
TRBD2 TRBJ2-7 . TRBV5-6 TGTGCCAGCAGCTTGTTACCAGCGGGAGGCCAGGGAGAGCAGTACTTC CASSLLPAGGQGEQYF
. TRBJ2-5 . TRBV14 TGTGCCAGCAGTCGGACACTTTTCCAAGAGACCCAGTACTTC CASSRTLFQETQYF
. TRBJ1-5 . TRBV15 TGTGCCACCAGCAGAGTAAGGGGGAGCAATCAGCCCCAGCATTTT CATSRVRGSNQPQHF
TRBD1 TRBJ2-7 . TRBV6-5 TGTGCCAGCAGTTACTCGGCGGACAGGACGTTAGAGCAGTACTTC CASSYSADRTLEQYF
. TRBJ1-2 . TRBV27 TGTGCCAGCAGTTTTGAACCAGGCAACTATGGCTACACCTTC CASSFEPGNYGYTF
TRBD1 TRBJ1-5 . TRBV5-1 TGCGCCAGCAGCTTGACAGGGGATAGCAATCAGCCCCAGCATTTT CASSLTGDSNQPQHF
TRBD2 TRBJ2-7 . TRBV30 TGTGCCTGGAGTCCGAGGACTAGAGGCGAGCAGTACTTC CAWSPRTRGEQYF
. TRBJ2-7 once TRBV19 TGTGCCAGTAGTTCGGGGGTTTCATACGAGCAGTACTTC CASSSGVSYEQYF